This T cell receptor beta chain was sequenced in a study of cytomegalovirus exposure and HLA in healthy donors. This table comes from immunoSEQ multiplex PCR, and its TCRdb copy is limited to in-frame clones, with some not included. The profile shows 100,000 to 150,000 clones, around 88% of them singletons. Study outcomes and limitations: Cytomegalovirus status, reportedly, was diagnosed with high specificity and sensitivity by the classifier.

For this clone: Its cognate antigen is unknown.

The sample taken for sequencing was PBMCs. This clonotype originated in a man between 18 and 35 years old in good health and CMV-seronegative.

This CDR3 reads CASSPRQIGYEQYF. Written as DNA, the CDR3 is TGCGCCAGCAGCCCCAGACAGATAGGCTACGAGCAGTACTTC. V and J are TRBV10-1 and TRBJ2-7, with D possibly TRBD1 on 5 matching bases. The V gene's germline CDR1 is WNHNN and CDR2 SYGVQD (reference sequence). The length of the CDR3 is 14 residues. V was cut by 6 bases and J by 3 bases, with 15 bases left in between.